The clone carrying this TCR beta chain was detected a few times. This sample is drawn from a study of CD8 T cells in Susac syndrome. The multiple sclerosis controls were treatment-naive patients affected by stable or active relapsing-remitting disease. TEMRA cells were FACS-enriched and CD8+ and CD4+ T cells negatively isolated. A quantity of about 0.5 to 1 ug RNA underwent reverse transcription using random hexamers. The CDR3 of TCR beta was amplified by immunoSEQ multiplex PCR across 54 Vbeta and 13 Jbeta. In TCRdb, the immunoSEQ multiplex PCR reads were re-called with MiXCR into one record per CDR3 protein. The table lists roughly 300,000 distinct CDR3 sequences, about 85% of them singletons. The CDR3 extends over 17 amino acids. V shed 0 bases and J shed 2 bases, with 19 bases lying between them. Germline-derived CDR1 and CDR2 are DFQATT and SNEGSKA (reference sequence).

The chain has TRBV20-1 and TRBJ2-5; D gene ambiguous. The receptor comes from a human donor with multiple sclerosis. Specimen: CD8+ T cells from PBMCs. The CDR3 DNA sequence: TGCAGTGCTAGAGATGAAGGGAATATCAAGGCACAAGAGACCCAGTACTTC. Encoded protein: CSARDEGNIKAQETQYF.